A single sample gave rise to the 10 T cell receptor beta chains below, sequenced in a study of T cells in Graves' hyperthyroidism and ophthalmopathy. RNA transcripts served as the template for amplifying TCR beta CDR3 regions. The HTBI primer set served for first-round RT-PCR of the TCR CDR3. MiXCR, run by TCRdb on the multiplex PCR reads, gives a single entry per CDR3 protein. The data show 400,000 to 500,000 distinct CDR3 sequences, with roughly 14% seen just once and less than 15% held by the top ten. The sample was blood. The receptors were sampled from a man aged 18 to 30 with Graves' ophthalmopathy.

In this sample, this clonotype turned up many times. The chain has TRBV27 and TRBJ1-1; TRBD1 might be the D (6 bases). The CDR3 runs 15 residues. Germline lookup yields CDR1 MNHEY and CDR2 SMNVEV (reference sequence). V shed 4 bases and J shed 2 bases, with 14 bases lying between them. CDR3 in amino acids: CASSYKTGTNTEAFF. The CDR3 DNA follows: TGTGCCAGCAGTTACAAAACCGGGACAAACACTGAAGCTTTCTTT.

There are many counts of this clonotype. The J gene is TRBJ2-2, the V gene TRBV2, with D unresolved. Germline CDR1 reads SNHLY; CDR2 reads FYNNEI. V lost 6 bases and J 4 bases, leaving 9 bases between the germline ends. This CDR3 contains 13 residues. The CDR3 nucleotides are TGTGCCAGCAGAGCCGACGTCACCGGGGAGCTGTTTTTT. Protein product: CASRADVTGELFF.

This clonotype has ten or more counts. V gene TRBV7-3 combines with J gene TRBJ2-1, with 7 bases lining up with TRBD2. CDR3 length: 17 amino acids. Germline V gene lookup returns CDR1 SGHTA and CDR2 FQGTGA. The V gene end was trimmed by 5 bases and the J gene end by 7 bases; junction bases not matched to a gene: 17. The CDR3 protein is CASSPTPAGDKGNEQFF. The DNA of the CDR3 is TGTGCCAGCAGCCCCACCCCCGCGGGAGACAAAGGTAATGAGCAGTTCTTC.

This clonotype was counted a few times. V and J are TRBV3-1 and TRBJ2-2; D ambiguous. Germline V gene data show CDR1 as LGHDT and CDR2 as YNNKEL (reference sequence). This CDR3 contains 16 residues. V was cut by 0 bases and J by 3 bases, with 11 bases left in between. The CDR3 sequence: CASSQEGSWDTGELFF. CDR3 DNA sequence: TGTGCCAGCAGCCAAGAAGGTTCGTGGGACACCGGGGAGCTGTTTTTT.

In this sample, this clonotype turned up a few times. The CDR3, as DNA: TGTGCCAGCAGCTTGGACCTGACAGGGAGTCGGACTGAAGCTTTCTTT. It yields the protein CASSLDLTGSRTEAFF. The V call is TRBV5-8, the J call TRBJ1-1; 7 bases map to TRBD1. The CDR3 contains 16 residues. The trim removed 0 bases at V and 5 bases at J, leaving 10 bases unmatched. Germline V CDR1 and CDR2: SGHTS, YDEGEE.

This clonotype showed up just a few times. J is TRBJ2-3 and V is TRBV7-2; TRBD2 matches at 9 bases. CDR1 is SGHTA and CDR2 is FQGNSA in the germline V gene. There are 15 residues in the CDR3. The J segment lost 6 bases and the V segment lost 8 bases, leaving 12 bases of the junction unmatched. The chain's CDR3 is CASSSPVAGVDTQYF. For the CDR3, the DNA is TGTGCCAGCTCCAGCCCCGTAGCGGGAGTTGATACGCAGTATTTT.

In its sample, this clonotype was seen a few times. This may arise from a read error, as a much more abundant clone is one base away. This sequence joins TRBV28 and TRBJ2-7; tentatively, D is TRBD2 (6 bases). Trimming shortened V by 11 bases and J by 1 base, and 18 bases separated the two germline ends. This CDR3 is 14 amino acids long. CDR1 and CDR2 (germline): MDHEN, SYDVKM. The CDR3 region is CAGISGDSSYEQYF. The CDR3 region has the DNA TGTGCCGGCATCTCCGGGGACTCATCCTACGAGCAGTACTTC.

This clonotype was detected ten times or more. The chain carries TRBV6-6 and TRBJ1-2, with D possibly TRBD1 on 6 matching bases. Germline assignment: CDR1 MNHNY and CDR2 SVGAGI (reference sequence). The CDR3 extends over 14 amino acids. The ends were cut back, 0 bases at V and 6 bases at J, with 11 bases in the middle. The CDR3 protein is CASSYSHRVDGYTF. The DNA for the CDR3 is TGTGCCAGCAGTTACTCGCACAGGGTAGATGGCTACACCTTC.

The rearrangement joins TRBV5-6 to TRBJ1-2; D possibly corresponds to TRBD1 (6 bases). CDR3 length equals 14 residues. V was cut by 7 bases and J by 6 bases, with 19 bases left in between. CDR1 is SGHDT and CDR2 is YYEEEE in the germline V gene. The CDR3: CASELGFTGNGYTF. DNA for the CDR3: TGTGCCAGCGAGCTTGGATTCACAGGGAATGGCTACACCTTC.

This clonotype was detected ten times or more. The V gene is TRBV11-2, the J gene TRBJ2-1, with D perhaps TRBD2 (6 bases). Trimming took off 5 bases at V and 1 base at J, with 15 bases between the two ends. The CDR3 loop spans 16 amino acids. Per the germline V gene, CDR1 is SGHAT and CDR2 is FQNNGV. CDR3 region: CASSPLPGESYNEQFF. As DNA, the CDR3 is TGTGCCAGCAGCCCTCTTCCGGGAGAATCCTACAATGAGCAGTTCTTC.